What follows are 7 T cell receptor beta chains derived from one specimen sequenced in a study of T-cell reconstitution after alpha-beta-depleted transplantation in children. A library of TCRbeta sequences, prepared with unique molecular identifiers, was generated. TCRdb ran MiXCR on the PCR reads and lists one entry per CDR3 protein. This table holds roughly 500,000 distinct CDR3 sequences, around 13% found once. The source material was PBMCs from the stem cell graft donor, sampled from the stem cell graft. These receptors were taken from a human donor who donated a stem cell graft to a child with combined immunodeficiency.

V usage is TRBV5-1 and J usage is TRBJ2-7; 10 nucleotides match TRBD1. Per the germline V gene, CDR1 is SGHRS and CDR2 is YFSETQ. The CDR3 totals 14 residues. V gave up 2 bases and J gave up 7 bases; unmatched junction bases: 6. CDR3 coding DNA: TGCGCCAGCAGCTTCCCGGGGACAGGGGAAGAGCAGTACTTC. Its translation: CASSFPGTGEEQYF.

As for this clonotype: The CDR3 carries no conserved terminal phenylalanine or tryptophan, so it likely arises from a read error. Because the CDR3's place on the DNA is in doubt, the DNA is left out and the CDR3 is given as listed by TCRdb. This rearrangement joins TRBV20-1 to TRBJ1-2. The CDR3 length is 10 residues, termini included. Germline V gives CDR1 DFQATT, CDR2 SNEGSKA (reference sequence). CDR3 region: CSASNYGYTC.

This clonotype was seen only a few times. This chain joins TRBV12-3 or TRBV12-4 and TRBJ2-1, with D possibly TRBD2 on 5 matching bases. The CDR3 runs 14 residues. Trimming cost V 7 bases and J 7 bases, with 17 bases left between them. The CDR3 DNA follows: TGTGCCAGCAACCCTTCTAGCCGGATAAATGAGCAGTTCTTC. As protein: CASNPSSRINEQFF.

The chain couples TRBV15 to TRBJ2-1; possibly TRBD2 for D (6 bases). V lost 4 bases and J lost 8, with 15 bases in between. The CDR3 runs to 14 residues. Per the germline V gene, CDR1 is LNHNV and CDR2 is YYDKDF (reference sequence). The CDR3 region has the DNA TGTGCCACCAGCAATCTAGCGATCGTCGATGAGCAGTTCTTC. Translated: CATSNLAIVDEQFF.

This clonotype was seen more than once but under ten times. V gene TRBV13 combines with J gene TRBJ2-1; 13 bases are a match to TRBD2. Germline V gene data show CDR1 as PRHDT and CDR2 as FYEKMQ (reference sequence). The CDR3 has 16 residues. The trim removed 5 bases at V and 9 bases at J, leaving 10 bases unmatched. CDR3 nucleotide sequence: TGTGCCAGCAGCCTATCCGGGACTAGCGGGAATGGTGAGCAGTTCTTC. Its translation is CASSLSGTSGNGEQFF.

This clonotype was seen a few times. The chain has TRBV5-1 and TRBJ2-1; D is ambiguous. The CDR3 sequence is 13 residues long. Germline values: CDR1 SGHRS, CDR2 YFSETQ. V was shortened by 6 bases and J by 5 bases, with 12 bases between the two germline ends. Here the CDR3 reads CASKLSPDNEQFF. The CDR3 nucleotides read TGCGCCAGCAAACTTTCTCCTGACAATGAGCAGTTCTTC.

This clonotype was found a few times. The chain combines TRBV5-1 with TRBJ2-3, with TRBD2 identical over 9 bases. This CDR3 has 14 amino acids. Unmatched junction bases numbered 13, after V lost 7 bases and J lost 10 bases. Germline lookup yields CDR1 SGHRS and CDR2 YFSETQ. CDR3: CASSIAGDLVAQYF. CDR3 nucleotide sequence: TGCGCCAGCTCGATAGCGGGAGACTTGGTGGCGCAGTATTTT. The entire variable domain, with the rest obtained from reference TRBV5-1 and TRBJ2-3, is as follows: KAGVTQTPRYLIKTRGQQVTLSCSPISGHRSVSWYQQTPGQGLQFLFEYFSETQRNKGNFPGRFSGRQFSNSRSEMNVSTLELGDSALYLCASSIAGDLVAQYFGPGTRLTVL.